This T cell receptor (beta chain) was captured by sequencing in a study of T cell responses to AZD1222 COVID-19 vaccine. Comment on this clone: No antigen is known for it.

This table comes from immunoSEQ multiplex PCR, and its TCRdb copy is limited to in-frame clones, with some not included. The sample has 130,000 or so clones; roughly nine tenths are singletons. Broader study findings: Clonal diversity was possibly underestimated, and the donors were mostly white British, with more females.

In germline, CDR1 is SGDLS, CDR2 YYNGEE. The CDR3 contains 18 residues. The V segment lost 0 bases and the J segment 6 bases; nucleotides outside the gene matches: 7. The chain has TRBV9 and TRBJ2-1; 15 positions match TRBD2. The sample consisted of peripheral blood, taken 28 days after the second dose of the MenACWY control vaccine. This TCR was sampled from an adult who received the MenACWY meningococcal vaccine as a control. The CDR3 nucleotides read TGTGCCAGCAGCGTAGATCCAGGGACTAGCGGGGGGATCAATGAGCAGTTCTTC. It encodes CASSVDPGTSGGINEQFF.